These 24 T cell receptor beta chains share one sample of origin, sequenced in a study of cytomegalovirus exposure and HLA in healthy donors. Vbeta (60) and Jbeta (13) primers were used in the PCR. The table came from immunoSEQ multiplex PCR; TCRdb's copy has only in-frame clones and leaves some out. This sample has 100,000 or so clones, with 74% found just once. Sequences were obtained from PBMCs. These receptors were obtained from a human donor in good health.

The chain employs TRBV27 and TRBJ2-5, with D maybe TRBD2 (6 bases). V lost 6 bases, J lost 4 bases, and 18 bases lay in between. Germline V lookup: CDR1 MNHEY, CDR2 SMNVEV (reference sequence). The CDR3 is made up of 15 amino acids. CDR3 loop: CASRSVGTASETQYF. In DNA form, the CDR3 reads TGTGCCAGCAGGTCAGTCGGGACTGCATCAGAGACCCAGTACTTC.

This clone was counted between two and nine times. The rearrangement uses TRBV2 and TRBJ2-2, with D perhaps matching TRBD2 (6 bases). This CDR3 has 14 amino acids. The V gene lost 4 bases and the J gene lost 4 bases, with 10 bases spanning the gap. CDR1 is SNHLY and CDR2 is FYNNEI in the germline V gene. CDR3 in DNA: TGTGCCAGCAGTGCCCGGGGGAGCACCGGGGAGCTGTTTTTT. Translation gives CASSARGSTGELFF.

The gene calls are TRBV11-2 and TRBJ1-5, with a tentative D call TRBD1 (5 bases). The CDR3 consists of 13 residues. Trimming removed 5 bases from V and 6 bases from J, with 11 bases in between. The germline CDR1 and CDR2 sequences are SGHAT and FQNNGV. The CDR3 protein is CASSISDSQPQHF. CDR3 coding DNA: TGTGCCAGCAGCATCTCCGACAGTCAGCCCCAGCATTTT.

The chain carries TRBV7-8 and TRBJ1-2; D remains unclear. CDR1 and CDR2 from the germline V gene are SGHVS and FQNEAQ. Trimming took off 3 bases at V and 0 bases at J, with 11 bases between the two ends. The CDR3 covers 15 residues. CDR3 sequence reads: CASSFSGKANYGYTF. In nucleotides, the CDR3 is TGTGCCAGCAGCTTTTCCGGGAAAGCTAACTATGGCTACACCTTC.

This clone was detected only a few times. The chain recombines TRBV5-5 with TRBJ2-5; 9 bases fit TRBD1. Germline CDR1 SGHKS, CDR2 YYEKEE (reference sequence). J was trimmed by 5 bases and V by 3 bases; bases with no gene match: 17. The CDR3 covers 18 residues. This chain's CDR3 is CASSSLLRDRVRWETQYF. CDR3 bases: TGTGCCAGCAGCTCATTACTCCGGGACAGGGTTCGTTGGGAGACCCAGTACTTC.

The chain recombines TRBV7-6 with TRBJ2-2; D remains unclear. Germline CDR1 and CDR2: SGHVS and FNYEAQ. Trimming stripped 1 base from V and 3 bases from J, with 6 bases between. The CDR3 is 14 amino acids. In DNA, the CDR3 is TGTGCCAGCAGCTTAGTCCAGTACACCGGGGAGCTGTTTTTT. Residues: CASSLVQYTGELFF.

In this sample, this clone turned up a few times. V is TRBV6-5 and J is TRBJ1-2; TRBD1 aligns across 9 bases. The CDR3 spans 13 residues. Germline-derived CDR1 and CDR2 are MNHEY and SVGAGI. Trimming took 6 bases from V and 2 from J; bases not matched to a gene: 1. CDR3 coding DNA: TGTGCCAGCAGCGGGACAGGGAACTATGGCTACACCTTC. Protein: CASSGTGNYGYTF.

The rearrangement joins TRBV6-6 to TRBJ2-5; 9 bases align to TRBD2. The germline V gene has CDR1 MNHNY and CDR2 SVGAGI (reference sequence). The V gene end was trimmed by 8 bases and the J gene end by 5 bases; junction bases not matched to a gene: 6. The length of the CDR3 is 13 residues. The CDR3 DNA reads as TGTGCCAGCGCCGCGGGGGGGCCCGAGACCCAGTACTTC. Its translation: CASAAGGPETQYF.

CDR3 sequence (DNA): TGTGCCAGCAGTTACTCTGGCGGGTCCGAGCAGTACTTC. It yields the protein CASSYSGGSEQYF. The J gene is TRBJ2-7, the V gene TRBV6-5; a possible D gene is TRBD2 (5 bases). The V end was cut by 0 bases, the J end by 6 bases, with 9 bases between. The germline CDR1 and CDR2 sequences are MNHEY and SVGAGI. The CDR3 totals 13 residues.

The sample holds many counts of this clone. This chain joins TRBV19 and TRBJ1-1, with D unresolved. The CDR3 spans 15 residues. The V end was cut by 3 bases, the J end by 5 bases, with 16 bases between. Germline assignment: CDR1 LNHDA and CDR2 SQIVND (reference sequence). This CDR3 reads CASSIGEWRLTEAFF. CDR3 nucleotide sequence: TGTGCCAGTAGTATCGGGGAATGGAGACTAACTGAAGCTTTCTTT. Together with reference TRBV19 and TRBJ1-1, the CDR3 gives the full variable domain: DGGITQSPKYLFRKEGQNVTLSCEQNLNHDAMYWYRQDPGQGLRLIYYSQIVNDFQKGDIAEGYSVSREKKESFPLTVTSAQKNPTAFYLCASSIGEWRLTEAFFGQGTRLTVV.

This clone appeared a few times. This chain joins TRBV5-1 and TRBJ2-3; TRBD2 matches at 9 bases. Per the germline V gene, CDR1 is SGHRS and CDR2 is YFSETQ. The CDR3 contains 17 residues. Trimming cost V 0 bases and J 3 bases; bases outside gene matches: 8. The DNA of the CDR3 is TGCGCCAGCAGCTTGGGTCGTGCGGGAGGGGTGACAGATACGCAGTATTTT. Its translation: CASSLGRAGGVTDTQYF.

The chain is built from TRBV12-1 and TRBJ2-7; the table gives TRBD1 as D, unverified against the DNA. TRBV12-1 is annotated as a pseudogene. This CDR3 spans 15 amino acids. CDR3 nucleotide sequence: TGTGCCAGCAGCTCCCTACCCGACAGGGAATACGAGCAGTACTTC. Translating gives CASSSLPDREYEQYF.

This clone was counted a few times. This chain's CDR3 is CASSIPRVNQPQHF. CDR3 sequence (DNA): TGTGCCAGTAGTATCCCCAGGGTCAATCAGCCCCAGCATTTT. The chain joins TRBV19 to TRBJ1-5; maybe TRBD1 (5 bases). This CDR3 is built from 14 residues. Trimming stripped 3 bases from V and 3 bases from J, with 9 bases between. In germline, CDR1 is LNHDA, CDR2 SQIVND (reference sequence).

The J gene is TRBJ2-6, the V gene TRBV6-1, with 9 bases identical to TRBD1. CDR3 length equals 16 residues. Trimming removed 0 bases from V and 10 bases from J; junction bases left unmatched: 7. Germline CDR1 reads MNHNS; CDR2 reads SASEGT. The CDR3 sequence is CASSEAGTGLLNVLTF. CDR3 sequence (DNA): TGTGCCAGCAGTGAAGCGGGGACAGGGCTCCTTAACGTCCTGACTTTC.

This clone was observed once. The rearrangement links TRBV7-2 to TRBJ2-3; D perhaps matches TRBD1 (9 bases). Germline loops: CDR1 SGHTA, CDR2 FQGNSA. The CDR3 covers 18 residues. Trimming removed 2 bases at V and 5 bases at J, with 23 bases between. This CDR3 is CASSLRVWSGGQGDTQYF. CDR3 DNA: TGTGCCAGCAGCTTACGTGTTTGGAGCGGGGGACAGGGAGATACGCAGTATTTT.

The CDR3 sequence is CASSERATGDTQYF. DNA of the CDR3: TGTGCCAGCAGTGAGAGGGCAACGGGAGATACGCAGTATTTT. The chain recombines TRBV2 with TRBJ2-3; tentatively, D is TRBD2 (5 bases). The V and J ends lost 3 bases and 5 bases respectively, with 12 bases between them. Germline V CDR1 and CDR2: SNHLY, FYNNEI. The CDR3 loop spans 14 amino acids.

This clone was detected a few times. V is TRBV27 and J is TRBJ2-7; TRBD2 aligns across 14 bases. The CDR3 spans 15 residues. The germline V gene has CDR1 MNHEY and CDR2 SMNVEV (reference sequence). J gave up 6 bases and V 3 bases, and 4 bases lay outside the gene matches. CDR3 sequence (DNA): TGTGCCAGCAGTTTGACTAGCGGGAGGGAGGGCGAGCAGTACTTC. It encodes CASSLTSGREGEQYF.

This chain connects TRBV2 to TRBJ2-1; 10 bases agree with TRBD2. With 8 bases clipped from V and 0 bases from J, the junction kept 16 bases outside the gene matches. CDR1 is SNHLY and CDR2 is FYNNEI in the germline V gene. The CDR3 has 19 residues. CDR3 DNA: TGTGCCAGCCTGGGGGTAGGACTAGCGGAAGTCCACTCCTACAATGAGCAGTTCTTC. It is translated as CASLGVGLAEVHSYNEQFF.

This clone was seen only a few times. This sequence joins TRBV19 and TRBJ2-1; possibly TRBD2 for D (5 bases). V lost 10 bases and J lost 4, with 14 bases in between. The V gene's germline CDR1 is LNHDA and CDR2 SQIVND (reference sequence). The CDR3 sequence is 13 residues long. CDR3 sequence reads: CATLSGYYNEQFF. CDR3 DNA sequence: TGTGCCACCTTAAGCGGATATTACAATGAGCAGTTCTTC.

The V and J genes are TRBV7-2 and TRBJ2-3; 9 bases agree with TRBD2. There are 16 residues in the CDR3. After removal of 1 base from V and 8 bases from J, the junction contained 10 bases not matched to a gene. Germline V lookup: CDR1 SGHTA, CDR2 FQGNSA. The CDR3 sequence is CASSLVEAGGSGTQYF. CDR3 nucleotides: TGTGCCAGCAGCTTAGTAGAGGCGGGAGGGAGTGGTACGCAGTATTTT.

The table lists this clone with a count of one. The V gene is TRBV29-1, the J gene TRBJ1-2; 9 bases align to TRBD1. There are 13 residues in the CDR3. Germline-derived CDR1 and CDR2 are SQVTM and ANQGSEA. J was trimmed by 3 bases and V by 4 bases; bases with no gene match: 3. Here the CDR3 DNA reads TGCAGCGTTGCCCGGACAGGGGACTATGGCTACACCTTC. It specifies CSVARTGDYGYTF.

The genes are TRBV5-1 and TRBJ2-2; TRBD2 matches at 8 bases. This CDR3 is built from 17 residues. Germline values: CDR1 SGHRS, CDR2 YFSETQ. V lost 0 bases, J lost 4 bases, and 8 bases stayed unmatched. In nucleotides, the CDR3 is TGCGCCAGCAGCTTGGTACCGGGGGGGCCATGCACCGGGGAGCTGTTTTTT. Amino acids: CASSLVPGGPCTGELFF.

For the CDR3, the DNA is TGTGCCAGCAGTGTCGGCCAGGGGGCTGGAGAGCCCCAGCATTTT. Translating gives CASSVGQGAGEPQHF. The V call is TRBV6-4, the J call TRBJ1-5; 8 bases are shared with TRBD1. The V gene's germline CDR1 is MRHNA and CDR2 SNTAGT. This CDR3 contains 15 residues. The V gene end was trimmed by 4 bases and the J gene end by 8 bases; junction bases not matched to a gene: 10.

This clone was observed a single time. The genes are TRBV4-2 and TRBJ2-1, with TRBD2 as a possible D gene (6 bases). Deletions cut 1 base from V and 10 bases from J, with 26 bases between. CDR1 LGHNA and CDR2 YNFKEQ come from the germline V gene. The CDR3 has 18 amino acids. The CDR3 region has the DNA TGTGCCAGCAGCCAAGTAATTTCTAGGAGGAGGGGCAGGGAAGAGCAGTTCTTC. It translates to CASSQVISRRRGREEQFF.